A selection of T cell receptor beta chains follows, all from one sample in a study of metastatic and nonmetastatic thyroid tumors. TCRdb re-analyzed the PCR reads using MiXCR. The profile shows approximately 82,000 clones, around 13% of them singletons. The sample taken for sequencing was tumor tissue. These TCRs come from a female donor with papillary thyroid cancer or a benign thyroid nodule (not recorded which). Some clones in this sample may be carry-over from other donors' samples. Each CDR3 is given with its conserved first and last residue.

>TRBJ1-1|TRBV6-5
CASSYSNRQDAFF
>TRBJ2-5|TRBV5-6
CASSSRTGYGTQYF
>TRBJ2-3|TRBV19
CASSIAPTGRSYTQYF
>TRBJ2-1|TRBV6-1
CASTQRPPNNEQFF
>TRBJ1-3|TRBV12-3/TRBV12-4
CASRTTGGSGNTIYF
>TRBJ2-7|TRBV6-1
CASRPGQGPYEQYF
>TRBJ2-7|TRBV20-1
CSAGTLAGGRNEQYF
>TRBJ1-4|TRBV6-1
CASSGTDGEKLFF
>TRBJ2-6|TRBV19
CASSIGGDPEGANVLTF
>TRBJ2-1|TRBV4-1
CASSHVVSGGVYEQFF
>TRBJ1-1|TRBV18
CASSPGTDHTEAFF
>TRBJ1-6|TRBV9
CASSVDLVTGTNSPLHF
>TRBJ2-1|TRBV4-1
CASSSESPGPKGYEQFF
>TRBJ2-7|TRBV10-3
CAISESSGMQYEQYF
>TRBJ2-7|TRBV6-1
CASSRAGGPYEQYF
>TRBJ1-2|TRBV5-1
CASSFPGARSYTF